One and the same sample provided the 14 T cell receptor beta chains below, sequenced in a study of T cell responses to AZD1222 COVID-19 vaccine. The data were produced by immunoSEQ multiplex PCR, yet TCRdb's version contains in-frame clones alone and is incomplete. The table includes some 150,000 clones, more than 90% detected once. Sequencing used peripheral blood, obtained on day 0 of AZD1222 vaccination. The receptors originated from an adult in good health.

CDR3 protein: CASRGLAAGRGGEQYF. CDR3 DNA sequence: TGTGCCAGTAGGGGGCTAGCGGCAGGAAGGGGAGGCGAGCAGTACTTC. The rearrangement joins TRBV19 to TRBJ2-7; 7 bases agree with TRBD2. The CDR3 length is 16 residues. The germline gives CDR1 LNHDA, CDR2 SQIVND (reference sequence). With V trimmed by 6 bases and J by 6 bases, 17 bases remained unmatched.

This clone came up once. This rearrangement joins TRBV2 to TRBJ2-3; D is undetermined. CDR3 length equals 15 residues. V lost 2 bases and J 1 base, leaving 10 bases between the germline ends. Germline CDR1 and CDR2: SNHLY and FYNNEI. The CDR3 spells CASSEQSLRTDTQYF. The CDR3 DNA reads as TGTGCCAGCAGTGAACAGAGTTTACGCACAGATACGCAGTATTTT. The variable domain in full, with the rest retrieved from reference TRBV2 and TRBJ2-3, is EPEVTQTPSHQVTQMGQEVILRCVPISNHLYFYWYRQILGQKVEFLVSFYNNEISEKSEIFDDQFSVERPDGSNFTLKIRSTKLEDSAMYFCASSEQSLRTDTQYFGPGTRLTVL.

The rearrangement uses TRBV6-6 and TRBJ1-1; D unclear. The CDR3 has 14 residues. V lost 2 bases and J lost 1, with 8 bases in between. The V gene's germline CDR1 is MNHNY and CDR2 SVGAGI (reference sequence). The CDR3 loop reads CASSYGMGNTEAFF. The CDR3 DNA reads TGTGCCAGCAGTTACGGGATGGGGAACACTGAAGCTTTCTTT.

The V and J genes are TRBV5-4 and TRBJ2-7; TRBD1 or TRBD2 may be the D gene (5 bases each). V dropped 3 bases and J dropped 7 bases, with 11 bases sitting between them. Looked up from germline, CDR1 is SGHNT and CDR2 is YYREEE (reference sequence). The CDR3 has 12 amino acids. CDR3 in DNA: TGTGCCAGCAGCTGGGACCGGCTTGAGCAGTACTTC. Translated, it gives CASSWDRLEQYF.

The chain uses TRBV12-3 or TRBV12-4 and TRBJ1-6; D uncertain. Trimming cost V 3 bases and J 5 bases, with 5 bases left between them. The CDR3 is 13 residues long. CDR3 residues: CASSLGNNSPLHF. In nucleotides, the CDR3 is TGTGCCAGCAGTTTGGGCAATAATTCACCCCTCCACTTT.

The chain couples TRBV19 to TRBJ1-4; tentative D call: TRBD1 (5 bases). This CDR3 contains 15 residues. Germline V gene lookup returns CDR1 LNHDA and CDR2 SQIVND (reference sequence). Trimming pared 4 bases from V and 0 bases from J, leaving 9 bases between. The CDR3 loop is CASSSGATTNEKLFF. CDR3 bases: TGTGCCAGTAGTAGCGGGGCAACAACTAATGAAAAACTGTTTTTT.

This chain uses TRBV12-3 or TRBV12-4 with TRBJ1-2; TRBD1 might be the D (6 bases). This CDR3 comprises 12 residues. V lost 7 bases and J lost 4, with 10 bases in between. DNA for the CDR3: TGTGCCAGCACCTTGGACAGCTATGGCTACACCTTC. Amino acid sequence: CASTLDSYGYTF.

The V call is TRBV14, the J call TRBJ2-3; TRBD2 aligns across 10 bases. J was trimmed by 10 bases and V by 0 bases; bases with no gene match: 10. This CDR3 spans 16 amino acids. Germline lookup yields CDR1 SGHDN and CDR2 FVKESK. The CDR3 spells CASSQDSLAGALSQYF. In DNA, the CDR3 is TGTGCCAGCAGCCAAGATAGCCTAGCGGGAGCTCTGTCGCAGTATTTT.

J is TRBJ2-2 and V is TRBV7-2, with TRBD1 identical over 12 bases. The V gene end was trimmed by 8 bases and the J gene end by 6 bases; junction bases not matched to a gene: 4. Looked up from germline, CDR1 is SGHTA and CDR2 is FQGNSA. This CDR3 is built from 14 residues. The CDR3 is CASAGQGAAGELFF. CDR3 nucleotides: TGTGCCAGCGCGGGACAGGGGGCTGCCGGGGAGCTGTTTTTT.

The V call is TRBV25-1, the J call TRBJ2-7, with 9 bases lining up with TRBD1. Germline CDR1 is MGHDK and CDR2 is SYGVNS. The V gene end was trimmed by 10 bases and the J gene end by 3 bases; junction bases not matched to a gene: 13. There are 15 residues in the CDR3. The CDR3 is CATRDGTGYNYEQYF. CDR3 DNA sequence: TGTGCCACCCGAGACGGGACAGGGTATAACTACGAGCAGTACTTC.

V is TRBV3-1 (or the pseudogene TRBV3-2) and J is TRBJ1-2; a possible D gene is TRBD1 (6 bases). This CDR3 has 14 amino acids. Germline CDR1 reads LGHDT; CDR2 reads YNNKEL (reference sequence). V lost 5 bases and J 5 bases, leaving 15 bases between the germline ends. CDR3 sequence reads: CASSILGASYGYTF. The CDR3 DNA follows: TGTGCCAGCAGCATTCTGGGGGCCAGTTATGGCTACACCTTC.

This chain uses TRBV30 with TRBJ1-6; a possible D gene is TRBD1 (5 bases). V lost 0 bases to trimming and J lost 10 bases, with 16 bases between them. The CDR3 has 15 residues. CDR1 and CDR2 (germline): GTSNPN, SVGIG (reference sequence). CDR3 residues: CAWSVGHSLGSPLHF. The CDR3 bases are TGTGCCTGGAGTGTAGGACACTCACTCGGGTCACCCCTCCACTTT.

V usage is TRBV30 and J usage is TRBJ1-2; TRBD1 is a possible D gene (5 bases). V was clipped by 5 bases and J by 6 bases, with 16 bases between them. The CDR3 sequence is 13 residues long. CDR1 GTSNPN and CDR2 SVGIG come from the germline V gene (reference sequence). CDR3 residues: CAWGQSPEDGYTF. In nucleotides, the CDR3 is TGTGCCTGGGGACAATCTCCGGAGGATGGCTACACCTTC.

This clone was found once. This same CDR3 is encoded by further DNA sequences in the sample. The gene calls are TRBV4-2 and TRBJ2-4, with unresolved D. V was pared by 0 bases and J by 1 base, with 4 bases between. In germline, CDR1 is LGHNA, CDR2 YNFKEQ. This CDR3 contains 14 residues. The CDR3 here is CASSQDRAKNIQYF. The CDR3 DNA is TGTGCCAGCAGCCAAGATCGGGCCAAAAACATTCAGTACTTC.